The entry below describes one TCR beta chain. The antigen is undetermined. The CDR3 has 15 residues. Trimming shortened V by 5 bases and J by 4 bases, and 14 bases separated the two germline ends. Germline CDR1 SGHTA, CDR2 FQGNSA. These data belong to a study of cytomegalovirus exposure and HLA in healthy donors. The study ran its PCR with 60 Vbeta and 13 Jbeta primers. Study processing details: Counted up in a later analysis, unique TCR beta chains came to around 80 million, with some 11 million shared. Method: immunoSEQ multiplex PCR; TCRdb's copy keeps in-frame clones and lacks some. V and J calls and clone size are given by that table; D and trimming were obtained from the DNA. This sample yields some 190,000 clones, of which under 80% are seen a single time; 2% to 2.5% belongs to the top ten. Each donor's status was that of a healthy bone marrow donor. Study findings and constraints: Whilst most TCR sequences proved rare, a subset of public TCRs occurred across many donors.

Sequences were obtained from PBMCs. This clonotype originated in a woman aged 25 to 39 in good health and CMV-seropositive. The chain is built from TRBV7-2 and TRBJ2-2; a weak D match, TRBD2 (7 bases). CDR3 protein: CASSLRGAGTGELFF. The CDR3 DNA reads as TGTGCCAGCAGCCTCCGGGGGGCCGGCACCGGGGAGCTGTTTTTT.